These 11 T cell receptor beta chains came from one sample sequenced in a study of breast tumors, draining lymph nodes, adjacent tissues. TCRdb re-analysed the multiplex PCR reads in MiXCR, keeping a single row per CDR3 protein. The sample includes about 300,000 distinct CDR3 sequences, 30% to 35% seen only once; the top ten take about 1.2%. Breast cancer patients provided tissue from their axillary draining lymph nodes. The specimen sequenced was axillary lymph node tissue. The receptors stem from a female donor with breast cancer. Some clones in this sample may be carry-over from other donors' samples.

Many counts were recorded for this clonotype. This chain connects TRBV12-3 or TRBV12-4 to TRBJ2-7; D is possibly TRBD1 (6 bases). V shed 8 bases and J shed 7 bases, with 21 bases lying between them. The CDR3 covers 14 residues. The CDR3 DNA sequence: TGTGCCAGCGGGGACGGGACACCCGTTAGGGAGCAGTACTTC. Its translation is CASGDGTPVREQYF.

About this clonotype itself: Since a much larger clone is just one base distant, this may be a read error. J is TRBJ2-7 and V is TRBV11-2, with 7 nucleotides matching TRBD2. The CDR3 covers 15 residues. V was clipped by 5 bases and J by 3 bases; unmatched bases: 10. Germline V gene sequence: CDR1 SGHAT, CDR2 FQNNGV. The CDR3 reads CASSRLAEARYEQYF. The CDR3 bases are TGTGCCAGCAGCCGTCTAGCGGAGGCTCGCTACGAGCAGTACTTC. The full variable domain, in which reference TRBV11-2 and TRBJ2-7 provide the parts outside the CDR3, is EAGVAQSPRYKIIEKRQSVAFWCNPISGHATLYWYQQILGQGPKLLIQFQNNGVVDDSQLPKDRFSAERLKGVDSTLKIQPAKLEDSAVYLCASSRLAEARYEQYFGPGTRLTVT.

At least ten counts were recorded for this clonotype. The chain carries TRBV5-1 and TRBJ1-2, with TRBD1 identical over 8 bases. Germline V gives CDR1 SGHRS, CDR2 YFSETQ. After removal of 5 bases from V and 4 bases from J, the junction contained 4 bases not matched to a gene. This CDR3 contains 13 residues. The CDR3 nucleotides are TGCGCCAGCAGGGGACAGGCCTCCTATGGCTACACCTTC. Amino acid sequence: CASRGQASYGYTF.

A word on this clonotype: This clone may be a read error of a much larger clone one base away. The V and J genes are TRBV7-8 and TRBJ1-5; 11 nucleotides agree with TRBD1. The germline V gene has CDR1 SGHVS and CDR2 FQNEAQ. There are 18 residues in the CDR3. V gave up 1 base and J gave up 5 bases; unmatched junction bases: 10. CDR3 sequence: CASSLGGGQGASDQPQHF. For the CDR3, the DNA is TGTGCCAGCAGCTTAGGGGGCGGACAGGGGGCAAGCGATCAGCCCCAGCATTTT. The full variable domain, rest sourced from reference TRBV7-8 and TRBJ1-5, is GAGVSQSPRYKVAKRGQDVALRCDPISGHVSLFWYQQALGQGPEFLTYFQNEAQLDKSGLPSDRFFAERPEGSVSTLKIQRTQQEDSAVYLCASSLGGGQGASDQPQHFGDGTRLSIL.

At least ten counts were recorded for this clonotype. The chain uses TRBV15 and TRBJ2-1; 7 bases fit TRBD1. This CDR3 is 16 amino acids long. The germline V gene has CDR1 LNHNV and CDR2 YYDKDF (reference sequence). After removal of 3 bases from V and 0 bases from J, the junction contained 5 bases not matched to a gene. CDR3 residues: CATSRLTGISYNEQFF. The DNA for the CDR3 is TGTGCCACCAGCAGGTTGACAGGGATCTCCTACAATGAGCAGTTCTTC. Complete variable domain (other parts from reference TRBV15 and TRBJ2-1): DAMVIQNPRYQVTQFGKPVTLSCSQTLNHNVMYWYQQKSSQAPKLLFHYYDKDFNNEADTPDNFQSRRPNTSFCFLDIRSPGLGDTAMYLCATSRLTGISYNEQFFGPGTRLTVL.

V and J are TRBV18 and TRBJ1-1, with D unclear. CDR1 and CDR2 (germline): KGHSH, LQKENI. Between the trimmed V and J ends, which lost 2 bases and 4 bases, there was a span of 11 bases. CDR3 length: 14 residues. The DNA of the CDR3 is TGTGCCAGCTCACCATATTCGGGGAGCACTGAAGCTTTCTTT. Its translation: CASSPYSGSTEAFF. Complete variable domain (other parts from reference TRBV18 and TRBJ1-1): NAGVMQNPRHLVRRRGQEARLRCSPMKGHSHVYWYRQLPEEGLKFMVYLQKENIIDESGMPKERFSAEFPKEGPSILRIQQVVRGDSAAYFCASSPYSGSTEAFFGQGTRLTVV.

This clonotype appeared many times. This chain uses TRBV20-1 with TRBJ2-1; D is uncertain. This CDR3 has 15 residues. V lost 3 bases and J lost 0, with 12 bases in between. Germline-derived CDR1 and CDR2 are DFQATT and SNEGSKA (reference sequence). The CDR3 reads CSASEATSSYNEQFF. CDR3 DNA sequence: TGCAGTGCTAGCGAAGCGACCAGCTCCTACAATGAGCAGTTCTTC.

This clonotype was detected many times. The chain uses TRBV4-2 and TRBJ2-1; the match to TRBD2 covers 13 bases. The germline V gene encodes CDR1 LGHNA and CDR2 YNFKEQ. This CDR3 has 17 amino acids. V gave up 0 bases and J gave up 5 bases; unmatched junction bases: 4. CDR3 residues: CASSQDRTSGGHNEQFF. CDR3 DNA sequence: TGTGCCAGCAGCCAAGACCGGACTAGCGGGGGCCACAATGAGCAGTTCTTC.

This clonotype was picked up many times. The chain is built from TRBV20-1 and TRBJ1-2; TRBD1 matches at 8 bases. With 0 bases clipped from V and 8 bases from J, the junction kept 8 bases outside the gene matches. The V gene's germline CDR1 is DFQATT and CDR2 SNEGSKA (reference sequence). This CDR3 is built from 14 residues. Written as DNA, the CDR3 is TGCAGTGCTAGAGACAATCAGGGGGCTAGGGGCTACACCTTC. Translating it yields CSARDNQGARGYTF.

The J gene is TRBJ2-1, the V gene TRBV2; TRBD2 matches 11 bases. CDR1 and CDR2 from the germline V gene are SNHLY and FYNNEI. After removal of 5 bases from V and 8 bases from J, the junction contained 2 bases not matched to a gene. The CDR3 extends over 13 amino acids. Written as DNA, the CDR3 is TGTGCCAGCAGTAAACTAGCGGGAGATGAGCAGTTCTTC. As protein: CASSKLAGDEQFF.

This clonotype was recorded at least ten times. V and J are TRBV7-3 and TRBJ2-2, with TRBD1 identical over 7 bases. This CDR3 contains 17 residues. The J segment lost 6 bases and the V segment lost 0 bases, leaving 10 bases of the junction unmatched. Germline CDR1 is SGHTA and CDR2 is FQGTGA. CDR3 amino acids: CASSLTGTVNHAGELFF. CDR3 sequence (DNA): TGTGCCAGCAGCTTAACCGGGACAGTAAATCACGCCGGGGAGCTGTTTTTT.